Listed below are T cell receptor beta chains from one sample, sequenced in a study of blood T cell repertoires in COVID-19. Sequenced by immunoSEQ multiplex PCR; TCRdb stores in-frame clones only, minus some. Among a few hundred thousand clones listed, around nine tenths were seen once. Sequencing was carried out using PBMCs or T cells enriched from blood (not recorded which). Source of these receptors: a woman aged 40 to 50 who had recovered from COVID-19. Each CDR3 is given with its conserved first and last residue. D genes are given only for firm matches. The size of a clone is reported for some rows only, either as once, few or many, or as a class for expanded clones.

j_call | d_call | v_call | clone_size | cdr3_aa | cdr3_nt
TRBJ2-5 | - | TRBV9 | once | CASSATEARGGTQYF | TGTGCCAGCAGCGCCACGGAGGCTAGAGGGGGGACCCAGTACTTC
TRBJ2-7 | - | TRBV6-5 | - | CASSRAGGIYEQYF | TGTGCCAGCAGCCGGGCTGGAGGGATTTACGAGCAGTACTTC
TRBJ2-1 | TRBD1 | TRBV6-5 | - | CASSYGDRDYNEQFF | TGTGCCAGCAGCTATGGGGACAGGGACTACAATGAGCAGTTCTTC
TRBJ1-2 | - | TRBV5-1 | - | CASSSAPAALYGYTF | TGCGCCAGCAGCTCCGCCCCGGCAGCGCTCTATGGCTACACCTTC
TRBJ1-1 | - | TRBV10-2 | - | CASREGSWNTEAFF | TGCGCCAGCAGAGAAGGGAGCTGGAACACTGAAGCTTTCTTT
TRBJ2-2 | - | TRBV4-3 | - | CASSQDGTRLFNTGELFF | TGCGCCAGCAGCCAGGACGGGACACGACTATTCAACACCGGGGAGCTGTTTTTT
TRBJ1-5 | - | TRBV19 | - | CASGAYSNQPQHF | TGTGCCAGTGGGGCGTATAGCAATCAGCCCCAGCATTTT
TRBJ2-5 | - | TRBV6-5 | - | CASRLSRGKTQYF | TGTGCCAGCAGGCTCAGCCGAGGGAAGACCCAGTACTTC
TRBJ1-5 | - | TRBV19 | - | CASSIWGQGHQPQHF | TGTGCCAGTAGTATTTGGGGTCAGGGCCATCAGCCCCAGCATTTT
TRBJ1-2 | - | TRBV11-3 | - | CASSLEFTNLRGYTF | TGTGCCAGCAGCTTAGAATTCACCAACCTAAGAGGCTACACCTTC
TRBJ2-3 | TRBD2 | TRBV30 | - | CAWSFSTSSDTQYF | TGTGCCTGGAGTTTCTCGACTAGCTCGGATACGCAGTATTTT
TRBJ1-1 | - | TRBV5-4 | few | CASSPLQGEDTEAFF | TGTGCCAGCAGCCCCCTACAGGGCGAGGACACTGAAGCTTTCTTT
TRBJ2-1 | TRBD1 | TRBV15 | - | CATSRDPGQENEQFF | TGTGCCACCAGCAGAGACCCGGGACAGGAAAATGAGCAGTTCTTC
TRBJ1-2 | TRBD1 | TRBV6-5 | - | CASRRFDRGDGGYTF | TGTGCCAGCAGACGCTTCGACAGGGGGGATGGCGGCTACACCTTC
TRBJ2-1 | - | TRBV7-9 | - | CASSLMSDEQFF | TGTGCCAGCAGCTTGATGAGCGATGAGCAGTTCTTC
TRBJ1-5 | - | TRBV19 | - | CASKERENQPQHF | TGTGCCAGTAAAGAGAGGGAGAATCAGCCCCAGCATTTT
TRBJ2-7 | - | TRBV6-5 | - | CASMGARAFYEQYF | TGTGCCAGCATGGGGGCGCGGGCCTTCTACGAGCAGTACTTC
TRBJ1-2 | TRBD1 | TRBV15 | few | CATYRQGAHGYTF | TGTGCCACCTATAGACAGGGGGCGCACGGCTACACCTTC
TRBJ2-7 | - | TRBV6-5 | - | CASSYSRGTYEQYF | TGTGCCAGCAGTTACAGTAGGGGGACCTACGAGCAGTACTTC
TRBJ1-6 | - | TRBV9 | - | CASSERDNSPLHF | TGTGCCAGCAGCGAACGAGATAATTCACCCCTCCACTTT
TRBJ1-5 | - | TRBV7-2 | - | CASSSQGNSNQPQHF | TGTGCCAGCAGCTCCCAGGGGAATAGCAATCAGCCCCAGCATTTT
TRBJ2-2 | - | TRBV18 | once | CASSELTGTGNTGELFF | TGTGCCAGCTCAGAGCTTACAGGGACGGGAAACACCGGGGAGCTGTTTTTT
TRBJ2-7 | TRBD1 | TRBV10-3 | - | CAILRQGTYEQYF | TGTGCCATCCTGAGACAGGGCACCTACGAGCAGTACTTC
TRBJ1-2 | TRBD1 | TRBV5-4 | - | CASSLAGQGSHGYTF | TGTGCCAGCAGCTTGGCGGGACAGGGTAGCCATGGCTACACCTTC
TRBJ1-2 | TRBD1 | TRBV19 | - | CASSLSQGADYYGYTF | TGTGCCAGTAGTCTATCACAGGGGGCCGATTACTATGGCTACACCTTC
TRBJ2-1 | TRBD2 | TRBV19 | - | CASSISGLAGGSRDEQFF | TGTGCCAGTAGTATTTCTGGACTAGCGGGAGGGTCTAGGGATGAGCAGTTCTTC
TRBJ2-1 | TRBD2 | TRBV11-3 | - | CASSIEGLAGHNEQFF | TGTGCCAGCAGCATTGAGGGACTAGCGGGACACAATGAGCAGTTCTTC